Listed below are T cell receptor beta chains from one sample, sequenced in a study of tumor-infiltrating lymphocytes in primary liver carcinoma. TCRdb itself ran the multiplex PCR reads through MiXCR, one entry per CDR3 protein. Altogether 100,000 to 150,000 distinct CDR3 sequences are present, around 64% being singletons, with the ten largest covering roughly 7.9%. The sequenced sample consisted of liver tumor tissue from sampling region 3. These receptors all stem from a woman aged 55-69 years with primary liver carcinoma and hepatitis B virus infection. Both conserved end residues are part of each CDR3. Fields, in order: clone size, D gene, V gene, J gene, CDR3 DNA, CDR3 protein. D genes are given only for firm matches. Expanded clones get a size class; other rows say once, few or many, or leave the size out.

many	-	TRBV29-1	TRBJ1-1	TGCAGCGTTGATTCGGGGAGGGGGGGGAACACTGAAGCTTTCTTT	CSVDSGRGGNTEAFF
-	-	TRBV6-5	TRBJ1-2	TGTGCCAGCACCCCGAGGGGCGAGGGTGGCTACACCTTC	CASTPRGEGGYTF
-	-	TRBV11-3	TRBJ2-3	TGTGCCAGGAGCCGCCCCGGACGGACAGATACGCGGCATTTT	CARSRPGRTDTRHF
-	-	TRBV29-1	TRBJ2-6	TGCAGCGTTGAATATCCTCGGGGGAGAGAGGCCAACGTCCTGACTTTC	CSVEYPRGREANVLTF
-	-	TRBV28	TRBJ2-2	TGTGCCAGCAGTCCCCTCCCGGGCACCGGGGAGCTGTTTTTT	CASSPLPGTGELFF
-	TRBD1	TRBV10-3	TRBJ2-1	TGTGCCATCAGTGAGTCTCCAGGGGGAAGCTCCTACAATGAGCAGCTTTTC	CAISESPGGSSYNEQLF
-	-	TRBV7-3	TRBJ2-1	TGTGCCAGCAGCTTAGGGCTAGCAGGCAATGAGCAGTTCTTC	CASSLGLAGNEQFF
once	-	TRBV11-1	TRBJ2-5	TGTGCCAGCAGCTCCACCGGGACTTTCCAAGAGATCCAGTACTTC	CASSSTGTFQEIQYF
many	TRBD1	TRBV6-1	TRBJ2-3	TGTGCCAGCAGTGACGGAGACAGGGTCACAGATACGCAGTATTTT	CASSDGDRVTDTQYF
many	TRBD2	TRBV5-4	TRBJ2-5	TGTGCCAGCAGCGACCTCTCGCGGGAGTGGCAAGAGACCCAGTACTTC	CASSDLSREWQETQYF
many	TRBD2	TRBV10-2	TRBJ2-7	TGCGCCAGCACTCCTTGGGGTAGCGGGAGGAACGGGGCGACCTACGAGCAGTACTTC	CASTPWGSGRNGATYEQYF
many	-	TRBV29-1	TRBJ2-1	TGCAGCGCCCGACCCGGCGGCAATGAGCAGTTCTTC	CSARPGGNEQFF
few	-	TRBV11-2	TRBJ2-1	TGTGCCAGCGATCCGGACTCGGGGTATAGGGAGCAGTTCTTC	CASDPDSGYREQFF
-	-	TRBV20-1	TRBJ1-5	TGCAGTGCTAGTCACACCGACAATCAGCCCCAGCATTTT	CSASHTDNQPQHF
-	TRBD2	TRBV28	TRBJ2-7	TGTGCCAGCAGGGGGGGAGGGACTCCCTACGAGCAGTACTTC	CASRGGGTPYEQYF
-	TRBD2	TRBV7-9	TRBJ2-1	TGTGCCAGCAGCTTTGGACTAGCGAGTACCTACAATGAGCAGTTCTTC	CASSFGLASTYNEQFF
many	-	TRBV12-5	TRBJ2-5	TGTGCTAGTGGTTTGGAAACAGTTCAAGAGACCCAGTACTTC	CASGLETVQETQYF
-	TRBD1	TRBV5-6	TRBJ2-7	TGTGTCAGCGGGACAGGGACCTACGAGCAGTACTTC	CVSGTGTYEQYF
once	-	TRBV6-1	TRBJ2-2	TGTGTCAGCAGTACAGGAGGCAGCACCGGGGAGCTGTTTTTT	CVSSTGGSTGELFF
-	TRBD1	TRBV24-1	TRBJ1-5	TGTGCCACCAGTGATCCCGGGACAGGGGGCAATCAGCCCCAGCATTTT	CATSDPGTGGNQPQHF
-	TRBD1	TRBV11-2	TRBJ1-2	TGTGCCAGCGGCTTAGCAGGGGGGTATGGATACACCTTC	CASGLAGGYGYTF
many	-	TRBV12-3/TRBV12-4	TRBJ1-3	TGTGCCAGCAGTTTCGGAACAGGGCGCTCTGGAAACACCATATATTTT	CASSFGTGRSGNTIYF
-	-	TRBV11-2	TRBJ1-1	TGTGCCAGCAGCTTAGTTTTGCCAGGAACGAACACAGAAGCTTTCTTT	CASSLVLPGTNTEAFF
once	-	TRBV5-4	TRBJ1-2	TGTGCCATCAGCTTGTTTGCGGGAACCAACTATGGCTACACCTTC	CAISLFAGTNYGYTF
-	-	TRBV11-2	TRBJ1-3	TGTGTCAGCAGCTTATTCCCCCCCGGACATGGGGCAAACACCATATATTTT	CVSSLFPPGHGANTIYF
-	-	TRBV28	TRBJ1-2	TGTGCCAGCAGTTTCAAGGGTTATAGCTATGGCTACACCTTC	CASSFKGYSYGYTF
-	-	TRBV4-1	TRBJ2-2	TGCGCCAGCGGCCAAGAGGGGGGGTGGTCGAACACCGGGGAGCTGTATTTT	CASGQEGGWSNTGELYF
medium-sized	-	TRBV11-1	TRBJ1-2	TGTGCCAGCAGCCAGGGACGTCGGGGCTACACCTTC	CASSQGRRGYTF
many	-	TRBV4-2	TRBJ1-2	TGTGCCAGCAGCCAAAGCTTAAGGGAAAGTGGGTACTATGGCTACACCTTC	CASSQSLRESGYYGYTF
-	TRBD2	TRBV12-3/TRBV12-4	TRBJ2-5	TGTGCCAGTAGTCCCCTTAAAGCGGGGGTCGGGAGAAGGGAGACCCAGTACTTC	CASSPLKAGVGRRETQYF
-	-	TRBV29-1	TRBJ2-7	TGCAGTACTACAGTGGGGTGCGCCGAGCAGTACTTC	CSTTVGCAEQYF
-	-	TRBV30	TRBJ1-1	TGTGCCTGGCCTAAGAGGGGGACTGAAGCTTTCTTT	CAWPKRGTEAFF
-	-	TRBV29-1	TRBJ2-2	-	CSVDVGMGSGELFF
-	-	TRBV30	TRBJ2-4	TGTGCCTGGAACCCATGGGAGGGGGTTAACATTCAGTACTTC	CAWNPWEGVNIQYF
-	-	TRBV11-2	TRBJ1-3	TGTGCCAGCACTCCGGAGGCCCTTGGAGACATCATATATTTT	CASTPEALGDIIYF
-	-	TRBV9	TRBJ2-1	TGTGCCAGCAGCGTGTCCGGGATCTCCTACAATGAGCAGTTCTTC	CASSVSGISYNEQFF
many	TRBD2	TRBV6-5	TRBJ2-7	TGTGCCAGCAGGAGGGGTAGCGGGAGGGAGAACGAGCAGTACTTC	CASRRGSGRENEQYF
many	-	TRBV4-2	TRBJ2-7	TGTGCCAGCAGCCAAGCGAATGGGGGGTACGAGCAGTACTTC	CASSQANGGYEQYF
many	TRBD2	TRBV5-6	TRBJ2-1	TGTGCCAGCAGCTGGGAGGCGGCGGGAGGGCCCGCTTACAATGAGCAGTTCTTC	CASSWEAAGGPAYNEQFF
once	-	TRBV11-3	TRBJ2-1	TGTGCCAGCAGCTTAGAAACTAGTGGGAAGCTTGAACAGTTCTTC	CASSLETSGKLEQFF
-	-	TRBV29-1	TRBJ2-6	TGCAGCGTAGAGGGGGGCATTGGGACCAACGTCCTGACTTTC	CSVEGGIGTNVLTF
-	-	TRBV11-2	TRBJ2-3	TGTGCCAGCAGCTTAGCAGTGGGGAGAAGGATCACAGATATGCAGTATTTT	CASSLAVGRRITDMQYF
many	-	TRBV4-2	TRBJ2-1	TGTGCCAGCAGCGGAGTCCAAAGCTCCTACAATGAGCAGTTCTTC	CASSGVQSSYNEQFF
few	-	TRBV11-2	TRBJ1-1	TGTGCCAGCAGCTTAGGCTGGGGGCTCACTGAAGCTTTCTTT	CASSLGWGLTEAFF
many	-	TRBV7-9	TRBJ1-2	TGTGCCAGCAGCCCCACCCAAGGTGGCTACACCTTC	CASSPTQGGYTF
once	-	TRBV28	TRBJ2-2	TGTGCCAGCAGTTTATTGGCTGGGGTGGGCGGGGAGCTGTTTTTT	CASSLLAGVGGELFF
-	TRBD2	TRBV20-1	TRBJ2-1	TGCACTGCTAGGACCCGGGAGGGCCCCTTCAATGAGCAGTTCTTC	CTARTREGPFNEQFF
-	TRBD1	TRBV12-3/TRBV12-4	TRBJ2-7	TGTGCCAGCGCTGGGGACAGGGGTTCCTACGAGCAGTACTTC	CASAGDRGSYEQYF
-	TRBD1	TRBV7-8	TRBJ1-1	TGTGCCAGCAGCCTAACACAGGGGCCCTCGGGTGAGGCTTACTTT	CASSLTQGPSGEAYF
-	-	TRBV6-5	TRBJ2-7	TGTGCCAGCAGTGTCCCGGGACGGGGGTTCTGCGAGCAATACTTC	CASSVPGRGFCEQYF
many	-	TRBV10-3	TRBJ1-1	TGTGCCATCAGTGAGTCGGTCCTCTCAGGGTTAGGGGCTGAAGCTTTCTTT	CAISESVLSGLGAEAFF
many	-	TRBV12-3/TRBV12-4	TRBJ1-5	TGTGCCAGCAGTTGGGGACGGGCTAATCAGCCCCAGCATTTT	CASSWGRANQPQHF
medium-sized	-	TRBV11-3	TRBJ1-1	TGTGCCAGCAGCTACGGGGGGTCGGACACTGAAGCTTTCTTT	CASSYGGSDTEAFF
few	TRBD2	TRBV5-1	TRBJ2-5	TGCGCCAGCAGCTTGAGGCTAGCGGGAGGGTACCAAGAGACCCAGTACTTC	CASSLRLAGGYQETQYF
many	-	TRBV12-3/TRBV12-4	TRBJ1-5	TGTGCCAGCAGTCTCAACAGCGAAAATCAGCCCCAGCATTTT	CASSLNSENQPQHF
-	-	TRBV11-3	TRBJ2-1	TGTGCCAGCAGCTTAGATCGGGCAGACCGTCGCTCCTACAATGAGCAGTTCTTC	CASSLDRADRRSYNEQFF
-	TRBD2	TRBV6-1	TRBJ2-7	TGTGTCAGCACCCCGACTAGCGGGTTCTACGAGCAGTACTTC	CVSTPTSGFYEQYF